Below, 5 T cell receptor beta chains from the same sample are listed, as sequenced in a study of cytomegalovirus exposure and HLA in healthy donors. The PCR made use of 60 Vbeta and 13 Jbeta primers. Libraries were prepared by immunoSEQ multiplex PCR; TCRdb keeps only in-frame clonotypes and omits some of them. Here the sample spans about 100,000 clones, about 70% being singletons. The sample taken for sequencing was PBMCs. Receptors were obtained from a woman between 18 and 29 years old in good health and CMV-seropositive.

The chain links TRBV2 to TRBJ2-5, with TRBD2 matching over 8 bases. Per the germline V gene, CDR1 is SNHLY and CDR2 is FYNNEI. V shed 6 bases and J 1 base; nucleotides not matched to a gene: 7. The CDR3 consists of 15 residues. CDR3 in amino acids: CASSQVTSGQETQYF. The DNA for the CDR3 is TGTGCCAGCAGCCAAGTTACTAGCGGCCAAGAGACCCAGTACTTC.

This clone showed up just a few times. V gene TRBV6-1 combines with J gene TRBJ1-2, with 9 bases that match TRBD1. V shed 6 bases and J 5 bases; nucleotides not matched to a gene: 10. CDR1 is MNHNS, CDR2 SASEGT, per germline. This CDR3 is 15 amino acids long. CDR3 protein: CASSPTATGGYGYTF. The CDR3 nucleotides read TGTGCCAGCAGCCCAACGGCGACAGGGGGTTATGGCTACACCTTC.

This clone was detected a few times. The V and J genes are TRBV27 and TRBJ1-3; no firm D call. The CDR3 contains 14 residues. V was pared by 5 bases and J by 0 bases, with 8 bases between. Germline loops: CDR1 MNHEY, CDR2 SMNVEV (reference sequence). The CDR3 loop is CASSERSSGNTIYF. For the CDR3, the DNA is TGTGCCAGCAGTGAACGGAGCTCTGGAAACACCATATATTTT.

This chain links TRBV9 with TRBJ2-1; tentative D call: TRBD2 (6 bases). V lost 4 bases, J lost 8 bases, and 16 bases lay in between. CDR3 length equals 14 residues. Per the germline V gene, CDR1 is SGDLS and CDR2 is YYNGEE. CDR3 residues: CASSLSGRSDEQFF. Written as DNA, the CDR3 is TGTGCCAGCAGCCTTAGCGGCCGGAGTGATGAGCAGTTCTTC.

The chain is built from TRBV28 and TRBJ2-2; D is ambiguous. Trimming took 8 bases from V and 8 from J, leaving 15 bases between them. The CDR3 runs 13 residues. Germline CDR1 MDHEN, CDR2 SYDVKM. The chain's CDR3 is CASAPSFKGELFF. CDR3 sequence (DNA): TGTGCCAGCGCCCCTAGTTTTAAGGGGGAGCTGTTTTTT.